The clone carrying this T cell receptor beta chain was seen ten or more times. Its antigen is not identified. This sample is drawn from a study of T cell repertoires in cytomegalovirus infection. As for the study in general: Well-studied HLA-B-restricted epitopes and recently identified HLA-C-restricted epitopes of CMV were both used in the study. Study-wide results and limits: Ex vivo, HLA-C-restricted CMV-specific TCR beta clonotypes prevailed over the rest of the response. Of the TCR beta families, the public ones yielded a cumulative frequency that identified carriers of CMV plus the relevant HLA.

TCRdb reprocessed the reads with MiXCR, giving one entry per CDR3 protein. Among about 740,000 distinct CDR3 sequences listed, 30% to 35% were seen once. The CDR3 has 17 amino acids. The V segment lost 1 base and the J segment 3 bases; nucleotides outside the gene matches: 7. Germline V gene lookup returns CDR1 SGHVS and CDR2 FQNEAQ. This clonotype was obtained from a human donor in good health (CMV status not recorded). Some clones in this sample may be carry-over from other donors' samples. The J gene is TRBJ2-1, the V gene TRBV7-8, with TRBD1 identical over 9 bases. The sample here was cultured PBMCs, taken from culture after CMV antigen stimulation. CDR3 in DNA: TGTGCCAGCAGCTTAGACTTACAGGGGGCGCGCTACAATGAGCAGTTCTTC. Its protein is CASSLDLQGARYNEQFF.